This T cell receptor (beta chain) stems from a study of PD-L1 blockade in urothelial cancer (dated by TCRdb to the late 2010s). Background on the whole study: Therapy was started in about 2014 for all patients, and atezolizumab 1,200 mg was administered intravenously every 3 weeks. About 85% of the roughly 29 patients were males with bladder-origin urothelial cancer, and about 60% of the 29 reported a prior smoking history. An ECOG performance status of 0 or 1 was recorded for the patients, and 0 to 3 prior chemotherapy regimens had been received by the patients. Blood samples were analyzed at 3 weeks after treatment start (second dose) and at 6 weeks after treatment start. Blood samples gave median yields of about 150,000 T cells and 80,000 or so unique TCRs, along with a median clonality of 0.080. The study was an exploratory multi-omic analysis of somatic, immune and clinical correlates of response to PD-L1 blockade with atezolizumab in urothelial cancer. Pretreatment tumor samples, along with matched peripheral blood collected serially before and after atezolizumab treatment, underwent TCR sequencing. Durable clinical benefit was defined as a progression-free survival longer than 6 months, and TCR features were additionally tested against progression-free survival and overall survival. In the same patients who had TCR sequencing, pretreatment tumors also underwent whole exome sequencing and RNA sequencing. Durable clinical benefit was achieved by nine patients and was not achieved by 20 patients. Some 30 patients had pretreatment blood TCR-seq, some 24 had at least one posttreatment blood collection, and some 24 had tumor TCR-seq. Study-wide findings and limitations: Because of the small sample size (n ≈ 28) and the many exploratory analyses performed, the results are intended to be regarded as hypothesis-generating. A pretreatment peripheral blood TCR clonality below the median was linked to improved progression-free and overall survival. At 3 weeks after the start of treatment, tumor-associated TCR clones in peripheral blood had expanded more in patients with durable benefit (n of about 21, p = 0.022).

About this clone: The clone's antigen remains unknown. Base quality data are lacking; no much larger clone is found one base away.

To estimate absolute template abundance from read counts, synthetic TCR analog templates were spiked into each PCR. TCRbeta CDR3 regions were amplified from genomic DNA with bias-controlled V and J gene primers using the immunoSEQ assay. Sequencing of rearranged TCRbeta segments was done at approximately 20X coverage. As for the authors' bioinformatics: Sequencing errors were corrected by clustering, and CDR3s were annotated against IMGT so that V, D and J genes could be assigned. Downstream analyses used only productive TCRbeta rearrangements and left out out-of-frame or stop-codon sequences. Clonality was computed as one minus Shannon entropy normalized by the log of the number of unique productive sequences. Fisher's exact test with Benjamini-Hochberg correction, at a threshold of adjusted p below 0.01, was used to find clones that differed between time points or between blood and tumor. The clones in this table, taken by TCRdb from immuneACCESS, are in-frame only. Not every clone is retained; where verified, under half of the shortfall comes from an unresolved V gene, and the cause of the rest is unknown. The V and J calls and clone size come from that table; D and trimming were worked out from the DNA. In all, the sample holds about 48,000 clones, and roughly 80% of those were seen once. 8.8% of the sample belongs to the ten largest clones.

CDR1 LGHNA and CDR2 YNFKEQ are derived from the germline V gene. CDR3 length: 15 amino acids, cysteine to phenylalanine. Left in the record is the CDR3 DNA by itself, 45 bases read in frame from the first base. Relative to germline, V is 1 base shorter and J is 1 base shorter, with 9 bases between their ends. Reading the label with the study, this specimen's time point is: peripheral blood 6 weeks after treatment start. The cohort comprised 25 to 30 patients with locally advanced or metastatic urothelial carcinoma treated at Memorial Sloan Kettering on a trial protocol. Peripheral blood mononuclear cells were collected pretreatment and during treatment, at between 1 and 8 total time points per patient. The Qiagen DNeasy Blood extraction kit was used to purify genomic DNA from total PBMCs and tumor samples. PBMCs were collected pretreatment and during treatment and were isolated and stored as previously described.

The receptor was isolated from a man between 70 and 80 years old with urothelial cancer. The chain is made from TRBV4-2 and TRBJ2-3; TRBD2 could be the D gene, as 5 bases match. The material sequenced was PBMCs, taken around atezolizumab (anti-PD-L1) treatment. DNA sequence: TGTGCCAGCAGCCAAGGAGGGTCGGGCACAGATACGCAGTATTTT. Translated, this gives CASSQGGSGTDTQYF.